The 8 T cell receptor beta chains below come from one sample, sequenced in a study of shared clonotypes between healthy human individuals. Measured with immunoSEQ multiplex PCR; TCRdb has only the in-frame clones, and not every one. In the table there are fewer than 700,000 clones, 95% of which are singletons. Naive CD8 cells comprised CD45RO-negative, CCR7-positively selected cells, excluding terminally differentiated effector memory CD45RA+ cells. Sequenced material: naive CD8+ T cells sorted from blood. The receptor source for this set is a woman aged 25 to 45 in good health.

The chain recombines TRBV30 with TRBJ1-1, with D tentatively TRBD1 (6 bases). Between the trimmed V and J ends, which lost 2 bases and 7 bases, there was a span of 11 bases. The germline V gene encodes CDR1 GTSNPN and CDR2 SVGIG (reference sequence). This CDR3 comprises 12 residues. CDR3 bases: TGTGCCTGGAGTCGGACAGACCTTGAAGCTTTCTTT. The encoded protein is CAWSRTDLEAFF.

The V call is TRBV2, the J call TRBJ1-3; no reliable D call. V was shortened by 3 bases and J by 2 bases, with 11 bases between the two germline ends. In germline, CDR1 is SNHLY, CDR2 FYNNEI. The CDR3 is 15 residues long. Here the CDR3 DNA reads TGTGCCAGCAGTGAGGTATCGGGAACTGGAAACACCATATATTTT. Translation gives CASSEVSGTGNTIYF.

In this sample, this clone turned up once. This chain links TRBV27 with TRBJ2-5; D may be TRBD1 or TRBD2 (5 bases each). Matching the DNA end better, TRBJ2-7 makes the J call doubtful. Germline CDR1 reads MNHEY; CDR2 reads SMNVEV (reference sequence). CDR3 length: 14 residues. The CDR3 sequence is CASSPTGTPNEQYF. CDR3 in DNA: TGTGCCAGCAGCCCCACCGGGACCCCCAACGAGCAGTACTTC.

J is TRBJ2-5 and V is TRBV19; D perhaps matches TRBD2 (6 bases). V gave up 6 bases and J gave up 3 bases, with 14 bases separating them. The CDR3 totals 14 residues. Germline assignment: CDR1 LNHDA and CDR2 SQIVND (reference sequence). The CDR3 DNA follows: TGTGCCAGTAGCAATGGTCTAGCGAAAGAGACCCAGTACTTC. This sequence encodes CASSNGLAKETQYF.

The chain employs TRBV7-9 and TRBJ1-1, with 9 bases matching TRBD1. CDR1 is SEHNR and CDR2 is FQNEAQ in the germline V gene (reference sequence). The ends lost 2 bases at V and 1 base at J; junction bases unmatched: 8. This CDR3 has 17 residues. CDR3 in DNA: TGTGCCAGCAGCTTACGAGGACAGGGGATATCGAACACTGAAGCTTTCTTT. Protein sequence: CASSLRGQGISNTEAFF. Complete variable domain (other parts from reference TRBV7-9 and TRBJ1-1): DTGVSQNPRHKITKRGQNVTFRCDPISEHNRLYWYRQTLGQGPEFLTYFQNEAQLEKSRLLSDRFSAERPKGSFSTLEIQRTEQGDSAMYLCASSLRGQGISNTEAFFGQGTRLTVV.

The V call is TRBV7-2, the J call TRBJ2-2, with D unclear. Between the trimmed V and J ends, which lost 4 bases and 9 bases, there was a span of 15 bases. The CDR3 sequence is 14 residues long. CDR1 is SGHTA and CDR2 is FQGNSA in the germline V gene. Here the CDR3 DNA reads TGTGCCAGCAGCTCACCAGGCATGGAGCGGGAGCTGTTTTTT. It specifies CASSSPGMERELFF. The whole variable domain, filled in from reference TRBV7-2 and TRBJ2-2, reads GAGVSQSPSNKVTEKGKDVELRCDPISGHTALYWYRQSLGQGLEFLIYFQGNSAPDKSGLPSDRFSAERTGGSVSTLTIQRTQQEDSAVYLCASSSPGMERELFFGEGSRLTVL.

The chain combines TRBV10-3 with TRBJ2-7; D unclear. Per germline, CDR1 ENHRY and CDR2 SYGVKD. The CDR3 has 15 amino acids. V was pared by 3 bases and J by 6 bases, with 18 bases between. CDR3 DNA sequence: TGTGCCATCAGTGATAGGGATGGCAATGTAGTCGAGCAGTACTTC. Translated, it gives CAISDRDGNVVEQYF.

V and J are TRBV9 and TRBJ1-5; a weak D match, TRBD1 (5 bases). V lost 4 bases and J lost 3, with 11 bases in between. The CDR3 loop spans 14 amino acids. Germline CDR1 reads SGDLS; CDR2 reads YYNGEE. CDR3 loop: CASSPGTSNQPQHF. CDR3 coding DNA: TGTGCCAGCAGCCCCGGGACTTCCAATCAGCCCCAGCATTTT.